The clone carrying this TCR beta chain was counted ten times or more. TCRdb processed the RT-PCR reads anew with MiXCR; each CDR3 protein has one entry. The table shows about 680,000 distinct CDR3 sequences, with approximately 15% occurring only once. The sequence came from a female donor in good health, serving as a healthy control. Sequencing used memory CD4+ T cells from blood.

The CDR3 is CASSPTGAGSPLHF. CDR3 sequence (DNA): TGTGCCAGCAGTCCGACAGGGGCTGGATCACCCCTCCACTTT. The chain has TRBV6-5 and TRBJ1-6; 8 bases map to TRBD1. CDR1 is MNHEY, CDR2 SVGAGI, per germline. The ends lost 5 bases at V and 10 bases at J; junction bases unmatched: 7. This CDR3 is 14 amino acids long.